The present T cell receptor (beta chain) was sequenced within a study of cytomegalovirus exposure and HLA in healthy donors. Study-level findings and limits: As a later analysis revealed, most CMV-associated TCR beta chains appeared HLA-restricted. The HLA-A and HLA-B alleles of most subjects were reportedly predicted accurately from TCR beta sequences.

On this clone: What it recognizes is unknown.

The study ran its PCR with 60 Vbeta and 13 Jbeta primers. Here immunoSEQ multiplex PCR was the method, and the copy in TCRdb shows in-frame clones only, minus some. The table has 80,000 to 100,000 clones, around 85% seen once. This clonotype was sampled from a man between 40 and 49 years old in good health and CMV-seropositive. Sequenced input: PBMCs.

This chain's CDR3 is CASSPDWDSTYEQYF. In nucleotides, the CDR3 is TGTGCCAGCAGCCCGGATTGGGACAGCACCTACGAGCAGTACTTC. V and J are TRBV7-8 and TRBJ2-7; TRBD1 matches at 7 bases. The ends lost 5 bases at V and 2 bases at J; junction bases unmatched: 9. The CDR3 is made up of 15 amino acids. Germline V gene sequence: CDR1 SGHVS, CDR2 FQNEAQ.